Shown below are 6 T cell receptor beta chains from a single sample sequenced in a study of cytomegalovirus exposure and HLA in healthy donors. The table came from immunoSEQ multiplex PCR; TCRdb's copy has only in-frame clones and leaves some out. The profile shows about 130,000 clones, around 94% of them singletons. Material: PBMCs. The receptors shown here come from a woman aged 18 to 35 in good health and CMV-seronegative.

In its sample, this clone was seen once. The rearrangement links TRBV9 to TRBJ2-1, with a possible D match to TRBD2 (7 bases). From germline, CDR1 is SGDLS and CDR2 YYNGEE. The CDR3 sequence is 15 residues long. V lost 4 bases to trimming and J lost 12 bases, with 23 bases between them. The CDR3 sequence: CASSPFGGAGSGQFF. The CDR3 nucleotides are TGTGCCAGCAGCCCTTTTGGGGGGGCGGGATCGGGGCAGTTCTTC.

The rearrangement uses TRBV7-2 and TRBJ2-1; 11 nucleotides align to TRBD2. The CDR3 consists of 16 residues. V was pared by 5 bases and J by 4 bases, with 7 bases of the junction left unmatched. Germline V lookup: CDR1 SGHTA, CDR2 FQGNSA. CDR3 sequence reads: CASSSSSGRSYNEQFF. The CDR3 DNA is TGTGCCAGCAGCAGTTCTAGCGGGAGGAGTTACAATGAGCAGTTCTTC.

This clone has just one count. The rearrangement links TRBV30 to TRBJ2-3; maybe TRBD1 (5 bases). CDR1 GTSNPN and CDR2 SVGIG come from the germline V gene (reference sequence). The V gene lost 5 bases and the J gene lost 2 bases, with 14 bases spanning the gap. The CDR3 is 14 amino acids. CDR3 bases: TGTGCCTGGGCCCGAGACAGCTACACAGATACGCAGTATTTT. It yields the protein CAWARDSYTDTQYF.

The V and J genes are TRBV19 and TRBJ1-5; 10 bases agree with TRBD1. Germline CDR1 reads LNHDA; CDR2 reads SQIVND (reference sequence). The CDR3 has 19 residues. V lost 3 bases to trimming and J lost 1 base; unmatched junction nucleotides: 12. CDR3 sequence reads: CASSILGDRGLRSNQPQHF. The CDR3 DNA reads as TGTGCCAGTAGTATTCTTGGGGACAGGGGTCTGAGGAGCAATCAGCCCCAGCATTTT.

This clone was recorded once. The rearrangement joins TRBV2 to TRBJ2-2; 7 bases align to TRBD2. J was trimmed by 1 base and V by 11 bases; bases with no gene match: 4. CDR1 SNHLY and CDR2 FYNNEI come from the germline V gene. This CDR3 comprises 13 residues. Here the CDR3 reads CALAAENTGELFF. CDR3 in DNA: TGTGCCCTAGCGGCAGAGAACACCGGGGAGCTGTTTTTT.

This chain joins TRBV5-1 and TRBJ1-6; the D gene is possibly TRBD1 (6 bases). Looked up from germline, CDR1 is SGHRS and CDR2 is YFSETQ. There are 15 residues in the CDR3. Trimming removed 0 bases from V and 9 bases from J, with 13 bases in between. CDR3 DNA: TGCGCCAGCAGCTTGGACAGGGTTTGGGGTTCACCCCTCCACTTT. Translating it yields CASSLDRVWGSPLHF.